This record concerns one T cell receptor (beta chain) sequence. With the read ending 3 residues before the CDR3 end, the germline J gene is used to fill in that end. The data stem from a study of T cells in women clearing cervical HPV infection. immunoSEQ multiplex PCR used an average of around 1,200 ng genomic DNA. Some clones are missing from TCRdb's copy, which holds only in-frame ones; the method was immunoSEQ multiplex PCR. The specimen's table records tens of thousands of clones. The V gene's germline CDR1 is SEHNR and CDR2 FQNEAQ (reference sequence). The CDR3 loop spans 14 amino acids. This chain connects TRBV7-9 to TRBJ2-5; 8 bases fit TRBD2. Sequenced material: blood buffy coat. The origin of this receptor is a woman between 18 and 70 years old with a cervical HPV16 infection that either progressed to CIN3+ or cleared (not recorded which). The CDR3 sequence is CASSLTSGTDTQYF. The CDR3 bases that were read are TGTGCCAGCAGCTTAACTAGCGGCACAGATACC.